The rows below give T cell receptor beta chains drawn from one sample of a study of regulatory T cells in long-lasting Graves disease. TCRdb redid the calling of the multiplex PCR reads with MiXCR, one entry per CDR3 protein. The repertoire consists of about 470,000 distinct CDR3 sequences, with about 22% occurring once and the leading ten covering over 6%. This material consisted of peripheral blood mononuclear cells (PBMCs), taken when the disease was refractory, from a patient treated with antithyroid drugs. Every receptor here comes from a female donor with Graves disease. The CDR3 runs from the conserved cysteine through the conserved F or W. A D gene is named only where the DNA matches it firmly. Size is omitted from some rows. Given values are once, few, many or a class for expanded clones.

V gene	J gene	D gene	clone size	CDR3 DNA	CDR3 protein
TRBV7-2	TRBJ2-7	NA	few	TGTGCCAGCAGCTTACTTCTCCCCCAAGGCCCCTACGAGCAGTACTTC	CASSLLLPQGPYEQYF
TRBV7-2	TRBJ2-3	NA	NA	TGTGCCAGCAGTTTATCCGGGCACACAGATACGCAGTATTTT	CASSLSGHTDTQYF
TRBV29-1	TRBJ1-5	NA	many	TGCACCGTCGGACCAGGAAGCAATCAGCCCCAGCATTTT	CTVGPGSNQPQHF
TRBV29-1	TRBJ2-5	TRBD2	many	TGCAGCGTTGGACTAGCGGGAGAGGAAGAGACCCAGTACTTC	CSVGLAGEEETQYF
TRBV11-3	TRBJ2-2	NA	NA	TGTGCCAGCAGCCGCATAATGAACACCGGGGAGCTGTTTTTT	CASSRIMNTGELFF
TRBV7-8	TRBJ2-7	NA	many	TGTGCCAGCAGCTTAGGGGGGGCTACAGGGGTCGAGCAGTACTTC	CASSLGGATGVEQYF
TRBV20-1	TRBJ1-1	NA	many	TGCAGTGCTAGAGATTTACAGGGCACTGAAGCTTTCTTT	CSARDLQGTEAFF
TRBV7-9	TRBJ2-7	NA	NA	TGTGCCAGCACCTCCCCCCTGAACCTCGAGCAGTACTTC	CASTSPLNLEQYF
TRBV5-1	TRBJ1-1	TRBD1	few	TGCGCCAGCAGCTTGGGGGCAGGGGGCAACTCTGAAGCTTTCTTT	CASSLGAGGNSEAFF
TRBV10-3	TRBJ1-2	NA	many	TGTGCCATCAGTGAGAAACAGGGAGCTAACTATGGCTACACCTTC	CAISEKQGANYGYTF
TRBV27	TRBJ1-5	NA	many	TGTGCCAGCAGTTTTCGGGGTGAATTCAATCATCAGCCCCAGCATTTT	CASSFRGEFNHQPQHF
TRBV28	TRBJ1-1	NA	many	TGTGCCAGTACAAGGGCCATGAACACTGAAGCTTTCTTT	CASTRAMNTEAFF
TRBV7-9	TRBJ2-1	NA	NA	TGTGCCAGCAGCCCCCTTTCAACGGGAGTCAATGAGCAGTTCTTC	CASSPLSTGVNEQFF
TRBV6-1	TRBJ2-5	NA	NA	TGTGCCAGTTTTGATTACCAAGAGACCCAGTACTTC	CASFDYQETQYF
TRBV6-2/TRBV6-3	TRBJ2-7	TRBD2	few	TGTGCCAGCAGTCGCATGACTAGCGGCTACGAGCAGTACTTC	CASSRMTSGYEQYF
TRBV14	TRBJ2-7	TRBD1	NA	TGTGCCAGCGGAAGACAGGGGGCCGTTGAGCAGTACTTC	CASGRQGAVEQYF
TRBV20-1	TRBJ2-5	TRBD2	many	TGCAGTGCTAGCGGGACTAACCAAGAGACCCAGTACTTC	CSASGTNQETQYF
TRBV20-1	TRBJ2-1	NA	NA	TGCAGTGCTAGGGAAACGCTGAGCGCCTACAATGAGCAGTTCTTC	CSARETLSAYNEQFF
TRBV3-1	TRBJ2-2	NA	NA	TGTGCCAGCAGCCAAATCGGCAGGGGCAGGGACGGGGAGCTGTTTTTT	CASSQIGRGRDGELFF
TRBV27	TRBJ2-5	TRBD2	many	TGTGCCAGCATGGGACTAGCGGTCCAAGAGACCCAGTACTTC	CASMGLAVQETQYF
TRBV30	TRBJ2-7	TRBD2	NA	TGTGCTTTTAGCGGGAGTGGACACGAGCAGTACTTC	CAFSGSGHEQYF
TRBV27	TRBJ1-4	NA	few	TGTGCCAGCAGAAGCCCAGACACCGGAAAACTGTTTTTT	CASRSPDTGKLFF
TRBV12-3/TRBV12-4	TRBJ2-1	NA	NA	TGTGCCAGCAGTTCGGGGGTCAATGAGCAGTTCTTC	CASSSGVNEQFF
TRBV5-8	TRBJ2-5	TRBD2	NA	TGTGCCAGCAGCTTGGGACAGGGTCTAGCGGGAGGCCAAGAGACCCAGTACTTC	CASSLGQGLAGGQETQYF
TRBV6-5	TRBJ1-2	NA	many	TGTGCCAGCAGTTACCACAGTAACTATGGCTACACCTTC	CASSYHSNYGYTF
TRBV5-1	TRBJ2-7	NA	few	TGCGCCAGCAGTGGTGAGTACGAGCAGTACTTC	CASSGEYEQYF
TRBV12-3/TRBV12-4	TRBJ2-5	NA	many	TGTGCCAGCAGTTTCTCCAAACGTTATAGAGAGACCCAGTACTTC	CASSFSKRYRETQYF
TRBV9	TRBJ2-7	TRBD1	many	TGTGCCAGCAGCGTAGGCGACAGGGGCCTCTCCTACGAGCAGTACTTC	CASSVGDRGLSYEQYF
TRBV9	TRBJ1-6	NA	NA	TGTGCCAGCAGCGAAGGTACAGTAAATTCACCCCTCCACTTT	CASSEGTVNSPLHF
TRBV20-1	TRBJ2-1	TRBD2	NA	TGCAGTGCTAGAGGTCCAGCGGGACGGAATGAGCAGTTCTTC	CSARGPAGRNEQFF
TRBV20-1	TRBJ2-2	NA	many	TGCAGTGCCGCCGGGACATTGAACACCGGGGAGCTGTTTTTT	CSAAGTLNTGELFF
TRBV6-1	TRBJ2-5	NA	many	TGTGCCAGAAGCCAAGGGCACCCAAGTGGGGTATCAGAGACCCAGTACTTC	CARSQGHPSGVSETQYF
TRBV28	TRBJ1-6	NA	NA	TGTGCCAGCAGTTTACCCTATAATTCACCCCTCCACTTT	CASSLPYNSPLHF
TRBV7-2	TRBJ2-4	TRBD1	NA	TGTGCCAGCAGCCGGGACAGGGGTGCCAACATTCAGTACTTC	CASSRDRGANIQYF
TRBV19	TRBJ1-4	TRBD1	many	TGTGCCAGTAGGAACAGGGGGAAGGATGAAAAACTGTTTTTT	CASRNRGKDEKLFF
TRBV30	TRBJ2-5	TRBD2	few	TGTGCCTGGACATTCGGGGGGGCAGGCCCAGAGACCCAGTACTTC	CAWTFGGAGPETQYF
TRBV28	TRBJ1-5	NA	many	TGTGCCAGCAGTTTAGACGGGCCGGGGGAAGGTCAGCCCCAGCATTTT	CASSLDGPGEGQPQHF
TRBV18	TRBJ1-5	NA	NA	TGTGCCAGCCTTGGACAGCGCGAGCAGCCCCAGCATTTT	CASLGQREQPQHF
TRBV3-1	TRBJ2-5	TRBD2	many	TGTGCCAGCAGCCCGGGACTAGCATTAGGAGAGACCCAGTACTTC	CASSPGLALGETQYF
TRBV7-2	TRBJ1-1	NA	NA	TGTGCCAGCAGCTCCCCCGGGGGGGCGAGTTCGACTGAAGCTTTCTTT	CASSSPGGASSTEAFF
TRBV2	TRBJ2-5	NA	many	TGTGCCAGCACCCGATGGGGGACACAGTACCAAGAGACCCAGTACTTC	CASTRWGTQYQETQYF
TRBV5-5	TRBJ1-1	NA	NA	TGTGCCAGCAGCCAGCCTGGGACAATTTTGAACACTGAAGCTTTCTTT	CASSQPGTILNTEAFF
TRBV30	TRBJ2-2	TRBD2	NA	TGTGCCTGGAGTGTACCCCTGCGGGAGGTTTTCACCGGGGAGCTGTTTTTT	CAWSVPLREVFTGELFF
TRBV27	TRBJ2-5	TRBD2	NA	TGTGCCAGCAGTCGATACCGACTAGCGGGTAACCAAGAGACCCAGTACTTC	CASSRYRLAGNQETQYF
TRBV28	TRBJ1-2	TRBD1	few	TGTGCCAGCAGTTTTGAAGGGGGCGGTGGCTACACCTTC	CASSFEGGGGYTF
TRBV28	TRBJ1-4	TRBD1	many	TGTGCCAGCGCCGCCGGGACAGGGGAGGATGAAAAACTGTTTTTT	CASAAGTGEDEKLFF
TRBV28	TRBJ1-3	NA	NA	TGTGCCAGCAGTTCCGGGACGTTTGGAAACACCATATATTTT	CASSSGTFGNTIYF
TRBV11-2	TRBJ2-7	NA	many	TGTGCCAGCAGCTTATTCAGGTCCGGACCTGGGTACGAGCAGTACTTC	CASSLFRSGPGYEQYF
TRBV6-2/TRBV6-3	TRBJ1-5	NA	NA	TGTGCCAGCAGTTACTCCCAGGGAAGCAATCAGCCCCAGCATTTT	CASSYSQGSNQPQHF
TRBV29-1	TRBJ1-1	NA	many	TGCAGCGTTGATTCGGGTCCGGGGACTGAAGCTTTCTTT	CSVDSGPGTEAFF
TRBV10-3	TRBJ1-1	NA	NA	TGTGCCATCAGTGAGAGGGGCACTGAAGCTTTCTTT	CAISERGTEAFF
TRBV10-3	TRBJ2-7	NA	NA	TGTGCCATCAGTGCCCCCAGCACCTCCTACGAGCAGTACTTC	CAISAPSTSYEQYF
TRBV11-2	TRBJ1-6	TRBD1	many	TGTGCCAGCAGATGGATGGGCAGGGGGTCTAATTCACCCCTCCACTTT	CASRWMGRGSNSPLHF
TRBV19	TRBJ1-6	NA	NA	TGTGCCAGTAGTATCGGACAGTTCACAAATTCACCCCTCCACTTT	CASSIGQFTNSPLHF
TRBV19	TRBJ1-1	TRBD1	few	TGTGCCAGTAGTCCAGATAAGGGGGCGAGGACTGAAGCTTTCTTT	CASSPDKGARTEAFF
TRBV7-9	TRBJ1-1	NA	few	TGTGCCAGCAGCCACGGCGGCCCGAACACTGAAGCTTTCTTT	CASSHGGPNTEAFF
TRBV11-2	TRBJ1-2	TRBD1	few	TGTGCCAGCAGCTCGGACAGGGAGGGACTATATGGCTACACCTTC	CASSSDREGLYGYTF
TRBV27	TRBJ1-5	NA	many	TGTGCCAGCAGTCCATGGGGGGTGTATAGCAATCAGCCCCAGCATTTT	CASSPWGVYSNQPQHF
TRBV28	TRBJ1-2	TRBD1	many	TGTGCCAGCAGCCTAGACGGGACAGGTCATGGCTACACCTTC	CASSLDGTGHGYTF
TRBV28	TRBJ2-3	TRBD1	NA	TGTGCCTCAGAGGGGGCCGCAGATACGCAGTATTTT	CASEGAADTQYF